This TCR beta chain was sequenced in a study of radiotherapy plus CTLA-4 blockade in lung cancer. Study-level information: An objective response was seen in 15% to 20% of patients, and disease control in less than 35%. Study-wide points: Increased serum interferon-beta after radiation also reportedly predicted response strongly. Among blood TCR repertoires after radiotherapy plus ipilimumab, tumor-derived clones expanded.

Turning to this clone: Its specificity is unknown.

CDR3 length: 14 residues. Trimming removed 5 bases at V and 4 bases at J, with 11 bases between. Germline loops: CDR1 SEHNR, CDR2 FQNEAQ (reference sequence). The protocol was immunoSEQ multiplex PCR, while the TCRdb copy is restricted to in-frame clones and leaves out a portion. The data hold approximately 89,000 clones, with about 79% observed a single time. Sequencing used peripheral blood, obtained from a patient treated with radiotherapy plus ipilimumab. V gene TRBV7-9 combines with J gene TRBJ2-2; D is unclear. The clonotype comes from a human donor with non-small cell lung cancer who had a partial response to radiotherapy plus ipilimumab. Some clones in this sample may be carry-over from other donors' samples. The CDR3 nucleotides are TGTGCCAGCAGCCGGCTACAGAGCACCGGGGAGCTGTTTTTT. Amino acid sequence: CASSRLQSTGELFF.